The 13 T cell receptor beta chains below were found in one sample sequenced in a study of CD8 T cells in ankylosing spondylitis. TCRdb reprocessed the 5' RACE reads with MiXCR, giving one entry per CDR3 protein. The data show about 220,000 distinct CDR3 sequences, over 9.5% seen once. Sequenced material: blood, either unsorted or a sorted T cell fraction (not recorded which). The receptors here all came from a male donor with ankylosing spondylitis or in good health (not recorded which).

This clonotype was detected many times. J is TRBJ1-1 and V is TRBV5-1, with 7 bases fitting TRBD1. There are 14 residues in the CDR3. Germline CDR1 reads SGHRS; CDR2 reads YFSETQ. The trim removed 4 bases at V and 0 bases at J, leaving 3 bases unmatched. The CDR3 DNA sequence: TGCGCCAGCAGCGCACAGGGGCTGAACACTGAAGCTTTCTTT. This translates into CASSAQGLNTEAFF.

This clonotype was observed at least ten times. The chain joins TRBV6-4 to TRBJ1-4; 7 bases are shared with TRBD1. J lost 8 bases, V lost 5 bases, and 11 bases had no gene match. Germline CDR1 is MRHNA and CDR2 is SNTAGT. The CDR3 covers 15 residues. The CDR3 protein is CASSPGQAGGEKLFF. CDR3 nucleotide sequence: TGTGCCAGCAGTCCCGGACAGGCAGGTGGCGAAAAACTGTTTTTT.

This chain connects TRBV4-2 to TRBJ2-5; D not certain. The V end lost 4 bases, the J end lost 4 bases, and 13 bases lay between the germline ends. The CDR3 is made up of 14 amino acids. Germline V gene data show CDR1 as LGHNA and CDR2 as YNFKEQ. The CDR3 protein is CASSLGISPETQYF. In DNA form, the CDR3 reads TGTGCCAGCAGCCTTGGTATCTCGCCAGAGACCCAGTACTTC.

This clonotype was seen repeatedly, ten times or more. CDR3 residues: CSATRSGGSYNEQFF. As DNA, the CDR3 is TGCAGTGCTACCCGCAGCGGGGGCTCCTACAATGAGCAGTTCTTC. This sequence joins TRBV20-1 and TRBJ2-1, with 8 positions matching TRBD2. CDR3 length equals 15 residues. Germline CDR1 DFQATT, CDR2 SNEGSKA (reference sequence). V gave up 4 bases and J gave up 0 bases; unmatched junction bases: 5.

As concerns this clonotype: A much larger clone differs from this one at a single base, so this may be a read error. V and J are TRBV5-1 and TRBJ1-5; 8 bases match TRBD1. The CDR3 runs 14 residues. With V trimmed by 4 bases and J by 3 bases, 3 bases remained unmatched. Germline CDR1 reads SGHRS; CDR2 reads YFSETQ. The CDR3 DNA reads TGCGCCAGCAGCCGGACAGGGTTCAATCAGCCCCAGCATTTT. Protein sequence: CASSRTGFNQPQHF.

This clonotype was counted ten times or more. This chain links TRBV3-1 with TRBJ1-5; D possibly corresponds to TRBD1 (6 bases). The germline V gene encodes CDR1 LGHDT and CDR2 YNNKEL (reference sequence). The CDR3 contains 13 residues. V was shortened by 10 bases and J by 9 bases, with 19 bases between the two germline ends. CDR3 DNA sequence: TGTGCCACGGGACACGCTCAACTTTCGCCCCAGCATTTT. Translated: CATGHAQLSPQHF.

The V and J genes are TRBV11-2 and TRBJ1-5, with a possible D match to TRBD1 (5 bases). V was pared by 4 bases and J by 5 bases, with 15 bases between. The CDR3 runs to 15 residues. Germline-derived CDR1 and CDR2 are SGHAT and FQNNGV. DNA for the CDR3: TGTGCCAGCAGCTCAACCGGGGGGGGGTATCAGCCCCAGCATTTT. It specifies CASSSTGGGYQPQHF.

This clonotype was counted a few times. The chain has TRBV5-4 and TRBJ1-6; 7 nucleotides line up with TRBD1. The V gene's germline CDR1 is SGHNT and CDR2 YYREEE (reference sequence). The CDR3 extends over 14 amino acids. Losses at the gene ends were 6 bases for V and 8 bases for J; bases not matched to a gene: 8. The CDR3 here is CASNLRDSDSPLHF. CDR3 DNA sequence: TGTGCCAGCAACCTGCGGGACAGCGATTCACCCCTCCACTTT. Together with reference TRBV5-4 and TRBJ1-6, the CDR3 gives the full variable domain: ETGVTQSPTHLIKTRGQQVTLRCSSQSGHNTVSWYQQALGQGPQFIFQYYREEENGRGNFPPRFSGLQFPNYSSELNVNALELDDSALYLCASNLRDSDSPLHFGNGTRLTVT.

Concerning this clonotype itself: One base away lies a much larger clone, so this may be a sequencing read error. This rearrangement joins TRBV20-1 to TRBJ1-1, with 9 nucleotides matching TRBD1. V shed 5 bases, J shed 4 bases, and the junction held 8 bases outside the gene matches. From germline, CDR1 is DFQATT and CDR2 SNEGSKA (reference sequence). This CDR3 is built from 14 residues. CDR3 loop: CSAAWTGAVTEAFF. CDR3 DNA sequence: TGCAGTGCTGCCTGGACAGGGGCTGTCACTGAAGCTTTCTTT.

This clonotype has more than one count but fewer than ten. A much more abundant neighbour one base away suggests this may be a read error. The chain uses TRBV20-1 and TRBJ1-2; 9 bases are shared with TRBD1. This CDR3 contains 15 residues. Germline loops: CDR1 DFQATT, CDR2 SNEGSKA (reference sequence). The CDR3 coding sequence is TGCAGTGCTTCTCTCTCCGGGACAGGGCTCGAAGGCTACCCCTTC. Translated, it gives CSASLSGTGLEGYPF.

The V call is TRBV7-2, the J call TRBJ2-7; D not certain. Trimming took 3 bases from V and 5 from J, leaving 14 bases between them. Germline V gene data show CDR1 as SGHTA and CDR2 as FQGNSA. The CDR3 covers 14 residues. The CDR3 sequence: CASSFSQELHEQYF. CDR3 in DNA: TGTGCCAGCAGCTTCAGCCAGGAGCTCCACGAGCAGTACTTC.

This clonotype was seen a few times. V is TRBV20-1 and J is TRBJ2-6, with 8 bases identical to TRBD2. CDR1 and CDR2 (germline): DFQATT, SNEGSKA (reference sequence). V shed 3 bases, J shed 3 bases, and the junction held 7 bases outside the gene matches. This CDR3 has 16 amino acids. In DNA, the CDR3 is TGCAGTGCTAGCGGAGAGCGGGGGAGTGGGGCCAACGTCCTGACTTTC. Translating gives CSASGERGSGANVLTF.

The sample holds many counts of this clonotype. The CDR3 is CASSRLAGPHREQYF. CDR3 nucleotide sequence: TGTGCCAGCAGCCGGTTAGCGGGGCCACACCGGGAGCAGTACTTC. The V and J genes are TRBV11-2 and TRBJ2-7, with 8 bases identical to TRBD2. CDR1 SGHAT and CDR2 FQNNGV come from the germline V gene. V lost 5 bases to trimming and J lost 7 bases; unmatched junction nucleotides: 13. The CDR3 totals 15 residues.